The T cell receptor (beta chain) described here comes from a study of tumor-infiltrating lymphocytes in primary liver carcinoma. RNA and DNA were co-extracted from around 18-30 mg of unsorted bulk tissue. Comments on this clonotype: A read error may produce the germline difference seen at one junction end.

The CDR3 has 13 amino acids. Germline loops: CDR1 MNHNS, CDR2 SASEGT. Total RNA amounting to 500 ng was the source from which TCR beta cDNA was made with a constant-region primer. Three nested multiplex PCR rounds, a slightly modified ARM-PCR method, built the TCR beta libraries. The study ran its first two PCR rounds for roughly 11 cycles each, using TRBV1-TRBV30 forward primers and a C-beta reverse primer. One entry per CDR3 protein, called by TCRdb with MiXCR from the multiplex PCR reads. The sample records around 40,000 distinct CDR3 sequences, over 70% being singletons. The V gene is TRBV6-1, the J gene TRBJ2-1, with D possibly TRBD2 on 5 matching bases. The sample was liver tumor tissue from sampling region 2. The subset here: tumor region T2, inferior pole. This TCR came from a man aged 35 to 55 with primary liver carcinoma and hepatitis B virus infection. The CDR3 region has the DNA TGTGCCAACAGTGACGGGGTAGGGAATGACCAGTTCTTC. This gives the protein CANSDGVGNDQFF.